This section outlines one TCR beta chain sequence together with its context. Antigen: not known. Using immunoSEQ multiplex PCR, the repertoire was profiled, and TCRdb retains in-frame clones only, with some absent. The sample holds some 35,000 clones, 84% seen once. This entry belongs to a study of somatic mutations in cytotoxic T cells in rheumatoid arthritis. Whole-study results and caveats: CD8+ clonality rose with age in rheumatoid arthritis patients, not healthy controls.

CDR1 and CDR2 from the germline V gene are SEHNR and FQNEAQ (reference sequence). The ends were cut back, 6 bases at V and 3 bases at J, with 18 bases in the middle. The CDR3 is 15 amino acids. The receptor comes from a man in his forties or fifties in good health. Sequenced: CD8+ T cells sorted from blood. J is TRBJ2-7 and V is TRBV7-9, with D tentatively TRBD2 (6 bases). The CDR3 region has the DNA TGTGCCAGCAGTTTACCTAGCGTGGGTCGCTACGAGCAGTACTTC. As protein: CASSLPSVGRYEQYF.